This T cell receptor beta chain was retrieved from a study of cytomegalovirus exposure and HLA in healthy donors. The CDR3 loop spans 12 amino acids. Trimming pared 6 bases from V and 2 bases from J, leaving 8 bases between. Germline V gene lookup returns CDR1 ENHRY and CDR2 SYGVKD. PCR used 60 Vbeta primers and 13 Jbeta primers. Clones were sequenced by immunoSEQ multiplex PCR, and TCRdb holds only the in-frame ones, with some missing. The sample lists approximately 200,000 clones, just under 80% occurring once. The sample taken for sequencing was PBMCs. The TCR was taken from a woman aged 30 to 39 in good health and CMV-seropositive. The chain is built from TRBV10-3 and TRBJ2-7; weak D call: TRBD2 (5 bases). CDR3 sequence reads: CAISDGTYEQYF. CDR3 nucleotide sequence: TGTGCCATCAGCGACGGGACCTACGAGCAGTACTTC.